These 14 T cell receptor beta chains came from one sample sequenced in a study of T cell responses to AZD1222 COVID-19 vaccine. Method: immunoSEQ multiplex PCR; TCRdb's copy keeps in-frame clones and lacks some. The sample shows over 85,000 clones, 94% of them seen only once. The source material was peripheral blood, sampled 28 days after the second AZD1222 dose. The source of these receptors is an adult who received the AZD1222 COVID-19 vaccine.

The chain recombines TRBV5-1 with TRBJ1-2; TRBD1 might be the D (5 bases). The CDR3 has 14 amino acids. The V gene's germline CDR1 is SGHRS and CDR2 YFSETQ. The germline V and J ends were trimmed by 0 bases and 4 bases, with 10 bases remaining between them. CDR3 loop: CASSLAGRGYGYTF. The CDR3, as DNA: TGCGCCAGCAGCTTGGCAGGGCGGGGCTATGGCTACACCTTC.

The genes are TRBV7-9 and TRBJ1-2; tentatively, D is TRBD1 (6 bases). Germline CDR1 and CDR2: SEHNR and FQNEAQ (reference sequence). Trimming removed 5 bases at V and 6 bases at J, with 16 bases between. The CDR3 runs to 14 residues. As DNA, the CDR3 is TGTGCCAGCAGCCAGGACGGGACAAGGGATGGCTACACCTTC. Translating gives CASSQDGTRDGYTF.

This chain uses TRBV6-5 with TRBJ1-2; TRBD1 aligns across 8 bases. The junction had 10 bases not matched to a gene; V was cut back by 6 bases and J by 4 bases. Germline assignment: CDR1 MNHEY and CDR2 SVGAGI. This CDR3 contains 15 residues. This CDR3 reads CASRRETGVSYGYTF. The CDR3 DNA reads as TGTGCCAGCAGGCGAGAGACAGGGGTGAGCTATGGCTACACCTTC.

The chain joins TRBV5-1 to TRBJ1-1; maybe TRBD1 (5 bases). The CDR3 has 14 amino acids. V was shortened by 4 bases and J by 1 base, with 11 bases between the two germline ends. Germline assignment: CDR1 SGHRS and CDR2 YFSETQ. CDR3 residues: CASSTGPRNTEAFF. The CDR3 nucleotides read TGCGCCAGCAGCACGGGACCGAGGAACACTGAAGCTTTCTTT.

V is TRBV19 and J is TRBJ1-5; D gene uncertain. Germline loops: CDR1 LNHDA, CDR2 SQIVND (reference sequence). CDR3 size: 14 residues. V lost 7 bases and J 1 base, leaving 11 bases between the germline ends. DNA for the CDR3: TGTGCCAGTACCCCCCGGGGAAGCAATCAGCCCCAGCATTTT. As protein: CASTPRGSNQPQHF.

The V gene is TRBV5-1, the J gene TRBJ1-2; 7 nucleotides match TRBD1. Germline CDR1 SGHRS, CDR2 YFSETQ. The CDR3 spans 13 residues. V was clipped by 2 bases and J by 6 bases; unmatched bases: 4. CDR3 amino acids: CASSLTGEDGYTF. The CDR3 region has the DNA TGCGCCAGCAGCTTAACAGGGGAGGATGGCTACACCTTC.

This rearrangement joins TRBV5-6 to TRBJ1-4; D possibly corresponds to TRBD1 (5 bases). Trimming took off 4 bases at V and 7 bases at J, with 14 bases between the two ends. The CDR3 sequence is 14 residues long. Germline-derived CDR1 and CDR2 are SGHDT and YYEEEE. DNA for the CDR3: TGTGCCAGCAGCCCCTGGGGGGTACGTGAAAAACTGTTTTTT. Residues: CASSPWGVREKLFF.

The rearrangement joins TRBV11-2 to TRBJ1-4, with D perhaps TRBD1 (5 bases). Germline V CDR1 and CDR2: SGHAT, FQNNGV. Trimming stripped 2 bases from V and 0 bases from J, with 13 bases between. The CDR3 spans 17 residues. In nucleotides, the CDR3 is TGTGCCAGCAGCTTATGGGGCCAGGGTGCAACTAATGAAAAACTGTTTTTT. Its translation is CASSLWGQGATNEKLFF.

The chain combines TRBV20-1 with TRBJ2-1; D uncertain. Per germline, CDR1 DFQATT and CDR2 SNEGSKA (reference sequence). Trimming pared 5 bases from V and 8 bases from J, leaving 10 bases between. The CDR3 sequence is 11 residues long. The DNA of the CDR3 is TGCAGTGCTGGACCGAGCGATGAGCAGTTCTTC. This translates into CSAGPSDEQFF.

The chain has TRBV28 and TRBJ2-3; 10 bases align to TRBD2. The CDR3 runs to 15 residues. Germline CDR1 reads MDHEN; CDR2 reads SYDVKM. The V gene end was trimmed by 6 bases and the J gene end by 6 bases; junction bases not matched to a gene: 9. CDR3 amino acids: CASSSSSGGSDTQYF. DNA for the CDR3: TGTGCCAGCAGCTCTAGTAGCGGGGGGTCCGATACGCAGTATTTT.

The V call is TRBV6-5, the J call TRBJ1-4; D possibly corresponds to TRBD1 (6 bases). This CDR3 has 16 residues. V was trimmed by 0 bases and J by 10 bases, leaving 18 bases between them. In germline, CDR1 is MNHEY, CDR2 SVGAGI. DNA of the CDR3: TGTGCCAGCAGTTACTCGAGAGGGGGGCGCTTTGGAAAACTGTTTTTT. Amino acids: CASSYSRGGRFGKLFF.

The chain uses TRBV5-6 and TRBJ2-3, with D perhaps TRBD1 or TRBD2 (5 bases each). The ends were cut back, 0 bases at V and 2 bases at J, with 7 bases in the middle. The CDR3 covers 14 residues. Germline values: CDR1 SGHDT, CDR2 YYEEEE. CDR3 sequence: CASSLAGTTDTQYF. CDR3 nucleotide sequence: TGTGCCAGCAGCTTGGCAGGGACCACAGATACGCAGTATTTT. Combining the CDR3 with reference TRBV5-6 and TRBJ2-3 gives the whole variable domain DAGVTQSPTHLIKTRGQQVTLRCSPKSGHDTVSWYQQALGQGPQFIFQYYEEEERQRGNFPDRFSGHQFPNYSSELNVNALLLGDSALYLCASSLAGTTDTQYFGPGTRLTVL.

This rearrangement joins TRBV19 to TRBJ1-5, with D tentatively TRBD1 (6 bases). CDR1 is LNHDA and CDR2 is SQIVND in the germline V gene (reference sequence). This CDR3 has 19 residues. Trimming cost V 5 bases and J 1 base, with 24 bases left between them. The CDR3 nucleotides read TGTGCCAGTAGTCCTTCCTCTTGGGTCGGACAGAGGAGCAATCAGCCCCAGCATTTT. Amino acids: CASSPSSWVGQRSNQPQHF.

V is TRBV5-4 and J is TRBJ1-1, with D uncertain. The CDR3 contains 16 residues. V was clipped by 2 bases and J by 3 bases, with 17 bases between them. From germline, CDR1 is SGHNT and CDR2 YYREEE (reference sequence). Here the CDR3 reads CASSFLDLRRDTEAFF. The CDR3 nucleotides are TGTGCCAGCAGCTTTTTAGACCTTCGTCGGGACACTGAAGCTTTCTTT.